Shown below are 18 T cell receptor beta chains from a single sample sequenced in a study of T-cell reconstitution after alpha-beta-depleted transplantation in children. A library of TCRbeta sequences, prepared with unique molecular identifiers, was generated. TCRdb itself ran the PCR reads through MiXCR, one entry per CDR3 protein. The sample has around 960,000 distinct CDR3 sequences, roughly 29% seen once. This specimen consisted of PBMCs, mostly from graft donor cells, obtained 360 days after TCRalphabeta/CD19-depleted stem cell transplant. The receptors here all came from a boy under two years old who had a stem cell transplant for SCID, so the T cells may come from the graft donor.

This clonotype was recorded once. The chain combines TRBV4-1 with TRBJ1-1; 7 bases agree with TRBD1. The CDR3 spans 15 residues. Trimming removed 1 base from V and 1 base from J; junction bases left unmatched: 3. Germline V gene data show CDR1 as MGHRA and CDR2 as YSYEKL. This CDR3 reads CASSQGDRANTEAFF. CDR3 sequence (DNA): TGCGCCAGCAGCCAAGGAGACAGGGCGAACACTGAAGCTTTCTTT.

V gene TRBV7-8 combines with J gene TRBJ2-1; 10 bases line up with TRBD2. Unmatched junction bases numbered 7, after V lost 0 bases and J lost 2 bases. Germline values: CDR1 SGHVS, CDR2 FQNEAQ. The CDR3 is 18 amino acids. CDR3 nucleotide sequence: TGTGCCAGCAGCTTAGCTCTAGCGGGGGCCCAGCCCTACAATGAGCAGTTCTTC. This translates into CASSLALAGAQPYNEQFF.

This sequence joins TRBV5-1 and TRBJ2-3; maybe TRBD1 (5 bases). The V gene's germline CDR1 is SGHRS and CDR2 YFSETQ. V shed 0 bases and J shed 2 bases, with 10 bases lying between them. The CDR3 runs 15 residues. CDR3 protein: CASSLGGPYTDTQYF. CDR3 nucleotide sequence: TGCGCCAGCAGCTTGGGGGGCCCTTACACAGATACGCAGTATTTT.

This clonotype was seen more than once but under ten times. V and J are TRBV20-1 and TRBJ1-5; possible D gene TRBD1, 5 bases. Germline CDR1 reads DFQATT; CDR2 reads SNEGSKA (reference sequence). The CDR3 runs 15 residues. V gave up 3 bases and J gave up 6 bases, with 18 bases separating them. The DNA for the CDR3 is TGCAGTGCTAGTCCCTCCCGGGGACTCCGTCAGCCCCAGCATTTT. It codes for CSASPSRGLRQPQHF.

This clonotype was seen a handful of times. The J gene is TRBJ1-2, the V gene TRBV29-1; D is uncertain. Germline CDR1 and CDR2: SQVTM and ANQGSEA. This CDR3 is built from 15 residues. V lost 1 base, J lost 0 bases, and 12 bases lay in between. CDR3 coding DNA: TGCAGCGTTGAAGGCTTGCTTACCGCTAACTATGGCTACACCTTC. This sequence encodes CSVEGLLTANYGYTF.

The CDR3 DNA follows: TGTGCCAGCAGTTTATCGATCCAAACTAATGAAAAACTGTTTTTT. Translation: CASSLSIQTNEKLFF. This chain uses TRBV27 with TRBJ1-4; D is undetermined. The CDR3 extends over 15 amino acids. V was clipped by 0 bases and J by 1 base, with 6 bases between them. Germline V gene lookup returns CDR1 MNHEY and CDR2 SMNVEV (reference sequence).

The chain links TRBV2 to TRBJ2-5, with no clear D. CDR3 size: 16 residues. Germline V gene data show CDR1 as SNHLY and CDR2 as FYNNEI. The V gene lost 2 bases and the J gene lost 5 bases, with 18 bases spanning the gap. The CDR3 spells CASSESVGSAGETQYF. The DNA for the CDR3 is TGTGCCAGCAGTGAATCGGTCGGCAGCGCTGGGGAGACCCAGTACTTC.

The rearrangement joins TRBV27 to TRBJ2-7; perhaps TRBD1 as D (7 bases). V was cut by 4 bases and J by 2 bases, with 27 bases left in between. Germline V CDR1 and CDR2: MNHEY, SMNVEV (reference sequence). This CDR3 contains 19 residues. CDR3 in DNA: TGTGCCAGCAGTTCCTGGGGGTTCGGGGGCAGGGGGTTCCCCTACGAGCAGTACTTC. This sequence encodes CASSSWGFGGRGFPYEQYF.

The chain uses TRBV11-2 and TRBJ2-5, with 9 bases aligning to TRBD1. V shed 5 bases, J shed 5 bases, and the junction held 9 bases outside the gene matches. Germline CDR1 SGHAT, CDR2 FQNNGV. This CDR3 is 15 amino acids long. Written as DNA, the CDR3 is TGTGCCAGCAGCCCAAAGACAGGGGGGCAGGAGACCCAGTACTTC. Translation gives CASSPKTGGQETQYF.

J is TRBJ1-3 and V is TRBV11-2, with 9 nucleotides matching TRBD1. CDR1 is SGHAT and CDR2 is FQNNGV in the germline V gene. The V segment lost 4 bases and the J segment 2 bases; nucleotides outside the gene matches: 3. This CDR3 has 15 residues. CDR3 coding DNA: TGTGCCAGCAGCTCGACAGGGGGACCTGGAAACACCATATATTTT. The encoded protein is CASSSTGGPGNTIYF.

This clonotype was observed a handful of times. The gene calls are TRBV2 and TRBJ2-7, with 9 nucleotides matching TRBD1. Trimming cost V 9 bases and J 3 bases; bases outside gene matches: 6. Germline values: CDR1 SNHLY, CDR2 FYNNEI. CDR3 length equals 13 residues. CDR3 DNA: TGTGCCAGTCACAGGGGGCAGGTCTACGAGCAGTACTTC. Amino acid sequence: CASHRGQVYEQYF.

The V and J genes are TRBV20-1 and TRBJ2-1, with D unresolved. The V end was cut by 2 bases, the J end by 5 bases, with 19 bases between. CDR3 size: 16 residues. Germline assignment: CDR1 DFQATT and CDR2 SNEGSKA (reference sequence). The chain's CDR3 is CSARREIGRRNNEQFF. CDR3 DNA sequence: TGCAGTGCTAGACGCGAGATAGGGCGCCGCAACAATGAGCAGTTCTTC.

This clonotype was seen more than once but under ten times. The J gene is TRBJ2-3, the V gene TRBV7-9, with D tentatively TRBD1 (6 bases). V was trimmed by 4 bases and J by 1 base, leaving 15 bases between them. The CDR3 consists of 16 residues. The V gene's germline CDR1 is SEHNR and CDR2 FQNEAQ (reference sequence). The DNA for the CDR3 is TGTGCCAGCAGCTCCGATAGGGCAGGGGGCACAGATACGCAGTATTTT. It encodes CASSSDRAGGTDTQYF.

This clonotype has just a few counts. This rearrangement joins TRBV6-5 to TRBJ2-6, with 11 bases fitting TRBD1. The CDR3 has 17 amino acids. CDR1 and CDR2 (germline): MNHEY, SVGAGI. J was trimmed by 1 base and V by 6 bases; bases with no gene match: 5. As DNA, the CDR3 is TGTGCCAGCAGCCGGACAGGGGGCGCTTCTGGGGCCAACGTCCTGACTTTC. It is translated as CASSRTGGASGANVLTF.

This clonotype was seen more than once but under ten times. The chain is built from TRBV6-1 and TRBJ1-5; D uncertain. With 6 bases removed from V and 3 bases from J, the gap between germline ends came to 12 bases. CDR1 and CDR2 from the germline V gene are MNHNS and SASEGT. This CDR3 spans 14 amino acids. CDR3: CASRALGSNQPQHF. The DNA for the CDR3 is TGTGCCAGCAGAGCCCTCGGGTCCAATCAGCCCCAGCATTTT.

Details on this clonotype: A clone one base away is much larger, so this may be a read error. The chain joins TRBV4-3 to TRBJ2-7; a weak D match, TRBD1 (5 bases). In germline, CDR1 is LGHNA, CDR2 YSLEER. The CDR3 runs to 13 residues. The CDR3: CASSPRVSYEQCF. As DNA, the CDR3 is TGCGCCAGCAGCCCCAGGGTCTCCTACGAGCAGTGCTTC.

The rearrangement joins TRBV3-1 to TRBJ1-3; D gene uncertain. V was pared by 1 base and J by 0 bases, with 7 bases between. This CDR3 has 15 residues. Germline lookup yields CDR1 LGHDT and CDR2 YNNKEL (reference sequence). CDR3 protein: CASSQGSHSGNTIYF. CDR3 sequence (DNA): TGTGCCAGCAGCCAAGGCTCCCACTCTGGAAACACCATATATTTT.

The V and J genes are TRBV10-3 and TRBJ2-5, with 7 bases that match TRBD2. This CDR3 region has 16 residues. The germline V gene has CDR1 ENHRY and CDR2 SYGVKD. Trimming took 0 bases from V and 2 from J; bases not matched to a gene: 6. The CDR3 DNA is TGTGCCATCAGTGAGTCGGGGGAGGGCCTTCAAGAGACCCAGTACTTC. This translates into CAISESGEGLQETQYF.